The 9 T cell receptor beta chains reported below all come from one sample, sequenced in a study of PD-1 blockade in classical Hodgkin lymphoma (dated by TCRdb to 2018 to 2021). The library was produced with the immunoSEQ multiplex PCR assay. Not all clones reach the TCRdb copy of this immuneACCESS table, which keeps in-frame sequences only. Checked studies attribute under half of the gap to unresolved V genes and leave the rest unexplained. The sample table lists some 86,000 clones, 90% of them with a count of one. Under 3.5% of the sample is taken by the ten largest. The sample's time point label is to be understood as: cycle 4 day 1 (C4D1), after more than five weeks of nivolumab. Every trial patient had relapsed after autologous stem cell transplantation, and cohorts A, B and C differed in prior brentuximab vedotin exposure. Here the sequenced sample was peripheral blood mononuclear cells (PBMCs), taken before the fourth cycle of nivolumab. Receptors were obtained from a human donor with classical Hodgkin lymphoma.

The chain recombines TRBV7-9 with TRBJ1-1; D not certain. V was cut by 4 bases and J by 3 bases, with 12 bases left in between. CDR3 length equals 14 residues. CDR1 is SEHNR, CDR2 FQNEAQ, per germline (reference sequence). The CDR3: CASSSHGPDTEAFF. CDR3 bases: TGTGCCAGCAGCTCCCACGGCCCGGACACTGAAGCTTTCTTT.

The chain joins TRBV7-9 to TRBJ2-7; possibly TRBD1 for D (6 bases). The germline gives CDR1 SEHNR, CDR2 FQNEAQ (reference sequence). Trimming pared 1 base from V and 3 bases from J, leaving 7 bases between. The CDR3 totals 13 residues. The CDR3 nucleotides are TGTGCCAGCAGCTTAGTGACAGGCTACGAGCAGTACTTC. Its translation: CASSLVTGYEQYF.

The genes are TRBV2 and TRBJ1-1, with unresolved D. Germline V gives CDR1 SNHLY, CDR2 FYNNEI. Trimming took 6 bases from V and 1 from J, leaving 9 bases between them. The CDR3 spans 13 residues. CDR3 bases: TGTGCCAGCAGGAGCAATAAGAACACTGAAGCTTTCTTT. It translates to CASRSNKNTEAFF.

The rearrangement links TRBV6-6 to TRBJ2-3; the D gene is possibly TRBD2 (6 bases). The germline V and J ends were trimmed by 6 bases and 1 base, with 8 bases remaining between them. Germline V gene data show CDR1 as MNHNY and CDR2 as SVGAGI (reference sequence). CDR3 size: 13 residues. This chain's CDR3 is CASRGLGTDTQYF. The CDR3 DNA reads TGTGCCAGCAGGGGACTTGGCACAGATACGCAGTATTTT.

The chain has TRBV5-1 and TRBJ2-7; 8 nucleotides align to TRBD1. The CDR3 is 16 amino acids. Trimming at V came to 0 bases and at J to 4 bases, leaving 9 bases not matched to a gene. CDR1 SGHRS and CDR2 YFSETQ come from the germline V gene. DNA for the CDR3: TGCGCCAGCAGCTTGGCCGTTGGGACAGGAGCTTACGAGCAGTACTTC. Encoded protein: CASSLAVGTGAYEQYF.

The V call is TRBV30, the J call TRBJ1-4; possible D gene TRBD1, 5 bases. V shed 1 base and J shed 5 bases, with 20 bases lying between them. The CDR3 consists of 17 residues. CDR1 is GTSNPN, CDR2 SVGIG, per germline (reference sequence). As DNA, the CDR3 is TGTGCCTGGAGTGCCACGCTGGGGACGGTGAAAAATGAAAAACTGTTTTTT. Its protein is CAWSATLGTVKNEKLFF.

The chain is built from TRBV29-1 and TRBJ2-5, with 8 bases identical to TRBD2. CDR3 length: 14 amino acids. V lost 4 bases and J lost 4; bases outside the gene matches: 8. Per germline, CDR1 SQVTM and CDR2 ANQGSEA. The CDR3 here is CSVVSGGPGETQYF. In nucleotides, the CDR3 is TGCAGCGTTGTTTCGGGGGGGCCTGGAGAGACCCAGTACTTC.

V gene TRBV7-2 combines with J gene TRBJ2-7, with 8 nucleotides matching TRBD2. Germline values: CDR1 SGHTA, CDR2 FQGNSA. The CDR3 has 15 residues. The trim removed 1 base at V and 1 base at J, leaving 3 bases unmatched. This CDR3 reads CASSLELAGSYEQYF. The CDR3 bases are TGTGCCAGCAGCTTAGAGCTAGCGGGTTCCTACGAGCAGTACTTC.

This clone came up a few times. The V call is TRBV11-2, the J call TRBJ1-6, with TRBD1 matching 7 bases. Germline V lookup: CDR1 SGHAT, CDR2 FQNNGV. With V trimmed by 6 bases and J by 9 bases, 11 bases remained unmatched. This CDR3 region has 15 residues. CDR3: CASRSFTGAGSPLHF. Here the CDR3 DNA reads TGTGCCAGCAGGTCCTTTACAGGGGCAGGTTCACCCCTCCACTTT.